The 6 T cell receptor beta chains presented below share a single source sample, sequenced in a study of cytomegalovirus exposure and HLA in healthy donors. Vbeta (60) and Jbeta (13) primers were used in the PCR. The assay was immunoSEQ multiplex PCR, and TCRdb's table has in-frame clones only and misses some. The data contain roughly 78,000 clones, roughly 64% of them seen just once; the ten biggest clones take up about 5.7%. Sequencing used PBMCs. The origin of the receptors is a young man in good health and CMV-seropositive.

The rearrangement joins TRBV27 to TRBJ2-5; TRBD1 aligns across 7 bases. The J call is uncertain, as TRBJ2-7 better fits the DNA end. In germline, CDR1 is MNHEY, CDR2 SMNVEV (reference sequence). The CDR3 contains 14 residues. In DNA, the CDR3 is TGTGCCAGCAGCATAAGCAGACAGGGCATCGAGCAGTACTTC. As protein: CASSISRQGIEQYF.

The rearrangement links TRBV25-1 to TRBJ1-3; D is ambiguous. The ends were cut back, 3 bases at V and 2 bases at J, with 11 bases in the middle. The germline V gene has CDR1 MGHDK and CDR2 SYGVNS. The CDR3 runs to 15 residues. CDR3 amino acids: CASSDEGSAGNTIYF. CDR3 coding DNA: TGTGCCAGCAGTGATGAGGGATCTGCTGGAAACACCATATATTTT.

The chain is built from TRBV19 and TRBJ2-1; TRBD1 matches at 7 bases. The length of the CDR3 is 17 residues. Germline CDR1 LNHDA, CDR2 SQIVND (reference sequence). V lost 5 bases and J lost 7; bases outside the gene matches: 17. The CDR3 is CASSFGTDMSVRNEQFF. The CDR3 bases are TGTGCCAGTAGTTTCGGGACAGATATGTCGGTTAGGAATGAGCAGTTCTTC. Looking up the rest from reference TRBV19 and TRBJ2-1 gives the full variable domain: DGGITQSPKYLFRKEGQNVTLSCEQNLNHDAMYWYRQDPGQGLRLIYYSQIVNDFQKGDIAEGYSVSREKKESFPLTVTSAQKNPTAFYLCASSFGTDMSVRNEQFFGPGTRLTVL.

V usage is TRBV5-1 and J usage is TRBJ2-2, with 9 bases identical to TRBD2. Germline trimming cut 2 bases from V and 4 bases from J; bases unmatched to any gene: 3. The CDR3 extends over 15 amino acids. Germline V gene sequence: CDR1 SGHRS, CDR2 YFSETQ. The CDR3 loop is CASSFPSGVTGELFF. In nucleotides, the CDR3 is TGCGCCAGCAGCTTCCCTAGCGGGGTCACCGGGGAGCTGTTTTTT.

A few counts support this clone. V and J are TRBV11-2 and TRBJ1-1; 9 nucleotides line up with TRBD1. CDR1 is SGHAT, CDR2 FQNNGV, per germline. V shed 4 bases and J 0 bases; nucleotides not matched to a gene: 6. The CDR3 contains 16 residues. In DNA, the CDR3 is TGTGCCAGCAGCTCACAGGGGGCCAGGATGAACACTGAAGCTTTCTTT. This encodes CASSSQGARMNTEAFF. The full variable domain, completed using reference TRBV11-2 and TRBJ1-1, is EAGVAQSPRYKIIEKRQSVAFWCNPISGHATLYWYQQILGQGPKLLIQFQNNGVVDDSQLPKDRFSAERLKGVDSTLKIQPAKLEDSAVYLCASSSQGARMNTEAFFGQGTRLTVV.

The genes are TRBV7-7 and TRBJ2-5; maybe TRBD2 (5 bases). With 5 bases removed from V and 2 bases from J, the gap between germline ends came to 9 bases. The CDR3 loop spans 13 amino acids. Germline V gene lookup returns CDR1 SSHAT and CDR2 FNYEAQ (reference sequence). The DNA for the CDR3 is TGTGCCAGCAGCACGGACTTACAAGAGACCCAGTACTTC. Its protein is CASSTDLQETQYF.